The source of this T cell receptor (beta chain) is a study of chemoradiotherapy in HPV16-positive cancers. Study-wide context: Candidate HPV-specific T-cell clones and common TCR motifs came from functional assays in two HPV16-positive patients. Broader study findings: Non-HPV-specific T cells did not expand in tumors during treatment, whereas candidate HPV-specific clones and E7-related motifs did.

A note on this clone: Its antigen is unidentified.

Sequenced by immunoSEQ multiplex PCR; TCRdb stores in-frame clones only, minus some. The data contain about 1,900 clones, about 90% of them singletons. Over chemoradiotherapy, repertoires were sampled more than once. CDR1 is MNHNY, CDR2 SVGAGI, per germline (reference sequence). Trimming left V 2 bases short and J 5 bases short, with 18 bases between. The CDR3 has 16 amino acids. The receptor was isolated from a human donor with HPV-associated anogenital cancer. This specimen consisted of tumor tissue, obtained from a patient who underwent chemoradiotherapy. The rearrangement links TRBV6-6 to TRBJ2-5, with D perhaps TRBD1 (7 bases). This CDR3 is CASSYPAMAGQETQYF. CDR3 nucleotide sequence: TGTGCCAGCAGTTACCCCGCGATGGCGGGACAGGAGACCCAGTACTTC.